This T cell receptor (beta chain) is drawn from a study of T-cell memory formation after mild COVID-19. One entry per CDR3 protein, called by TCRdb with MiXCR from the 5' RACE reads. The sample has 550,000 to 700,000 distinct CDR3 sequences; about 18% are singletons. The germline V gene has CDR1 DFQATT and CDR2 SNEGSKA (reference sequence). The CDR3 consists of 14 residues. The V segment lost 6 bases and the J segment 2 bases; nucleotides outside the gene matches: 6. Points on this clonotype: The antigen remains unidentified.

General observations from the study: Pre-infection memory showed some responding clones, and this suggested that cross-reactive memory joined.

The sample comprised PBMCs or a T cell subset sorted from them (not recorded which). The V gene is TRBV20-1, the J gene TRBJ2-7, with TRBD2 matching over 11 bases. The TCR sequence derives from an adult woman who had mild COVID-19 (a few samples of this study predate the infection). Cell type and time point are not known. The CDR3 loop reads CSAEGLAEPYEQYF. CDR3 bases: TGCAGTGCCGAGGGACTAGCGGAGCCCTACGAGCAGTACTTC.